A selection of T cell receptor beta chains follows, all from one sample in a study of cytomegalovirus exposure and HLA in healthy donors. Sequencing was performed with immunoSEQ multiplex PCR; in TCRdb, only in-frame clones are kept and a portion is missing. The sample carries 150,000 to 180,000 clones, 60% to 85% recorded once. The source material was PBMCs. The receptors stem from a woman aged 40 to 49 in good health and CMV-seronegative. The CDR3 runs from the conserved cysteine through the conserved F or W. D genes are given only for firm matches. The size field is filled for only some rows; it gives once, few, many or a size class.

j_gene: TRBJ1-2; d_gene: .; abundance: .; v_gene: TRBV7-9; CDR3aa: CASSFSNTRNYGYTF; CDR3nt: TGTGCCAGCAGCTTCTCCAACACCCGTAACTATGGCTACACCTTC
j_gene: TRBJ1-1; d_gene: .; abundance: .; v_gene: TRBV2; CDR3aa: CASSDREESEAFF; CDR3nt: TGTGCCAGCAGTGACAGGGAAGAATCTGAAGCTTTCTTT
j_gene: TRBJ2-1; d_gene: .; abundance: .; v_gene: TRBV14; CDR3aa: CASSQEGGLVNEQFF; CDR3nt: TGTGCCAGCAGCCAAGAGGGTGGCCTAGTCAATGAGCAGTTCTTC
j_gene: TRBJ2-3; d_gene: TRBD2; abundance: .; v_gene: TRBV4-1; CDR3aa: CASSPLSGGTDTQYF; CDR3nt: TGCGCCAGCAGCCCCCTTAGCGGGGGCACAGATACGCAGTATTTT
j_gene: TRBJ2-5; d_gene: TRBD1; abundance: .; v_gene: TRBV29-1; CDR3aa: CSVHRGQETQYF; CDR3nt: TGCAGCGTTCACAGGGGCCAAGAGACCCAGTACTTC
j_gene: TRBJ2-3; d_gene: TRBD1; abundance: .; v_gene: TRBV7-6; CDR3aa: CASSGRTGDLTASSTDTQYF; CDR3nt: TGTGCCAGCAGCGGCAGGACAGGGGACTTGACTGCCTCTAGCACAGATACGCAGTATTTT
j_gene: TRBJ2-1; d_gene: TRBD2; abundance: .; v_gene: TRBV2; CDR3aa: CASSESASGGYNEQFF; CDR3nt: TGTGCCAGCAGTGAATCGGCTAGCGGGGGTTACAATGAGCAGTTCTTC
j_gene: TRBJ2-5; d_gene: .; abundance: .; v_gene: TRBV6-4; CDR3aa: CASSGDGTPQETQYF; CDR3nt: TGTGCCAGCAGTGGGGACGGGACTCCGCAAGAGACCCAGTACTTC
j_gene: TRBJ2-1; d_gene: .; abundance: .; v_gene: TRBV6-5; CDR3aa: CASSNAGVGNEQFF; CDR3nt: TGTGCCAGCAGCAACGCCGGGGTAGGGAATGAGCAGTTCTTC
j_gene: TRBJ1-2; d_gene: .; abundance: .; v_gene: TRBV5-6; CDR3aa: CASSLGHIGYTF; CDR3nt: TGTGCCAGCAGCTTGGGGCACATTGGCTACACCTTC
j_gene: TRBJ1-1; d_gene: .; abundance: .; v_gene: TRBV5-6; CDR3aa: CASSLRENRKTEAFF; CDR3nt: TGTGCCAGCAGCTTAAGGGAGAATAGAAAAACTGAAGCTTTCTTT
j_gene: TRBJ2-5; d_gene: .; abundance: .; v_gene: TRBV7-7; CDR3aa: CASSLAPTGPETQYF; CDR3nt: TGTGCTAGCAGTTTGGCCCCAACAGGGCCGGAGACCCAGTACTTC
j_gene: TRBJ2-2; d_gene: .; abundance: .; v_gene: TRBV25-1; CDR3aa: CASSRPGTGELFF; CDR3nt: TGTGCCAGCAGTCGACCAGGGACCGGGGAGCTGTTTTTT
j_gene: TRBJ1-2; d_gene: .; abundance: .; v_gene: TRBV5-4; CDR3aa: CASSLAGEKGYGYTF; CDR3nt: TGTGCCAGCAGCTTGGCAGGGGAGAAAGGCTATGGCTACACCTTC
j_gene: TRBJ2-7; d_gene: TRBD1; abundance: few; v_gene: TRBV18; CDR3aa: CASSQQGALYEQYF; CDR3nt: TGTGCCAGCTCCCAGCAGGGGGCTTTGTACGAGCAGTACTTC
j_gene: TRBJ1-1; d_gene: .; abundance: few; v_gene: TRBV18; CDR3aa: CASSPDSGANTEAFF; CDR3nt: TGTGCCAGCTCACCGGATTCAGGGGCGAACACTGAAGCTTTCTTT
j_gene: TRBJ2-2; d_gene: .; abundance: .; v_gene: TRBV5-1; CDR3aa: CASSSPLGAGGELFF; CDR3nt: TGCGCCAGCAGCTCTCCTCTGGGGGCAGGCGGGGAGCTGTTTTTT
j_gene: TRBJ2-3; d_gene: TRBD2; abundance: once; v_gene: TRBV27; CDR3aa: CASSFDGGAARDTQYF; CDR3nt: TGTGCCAGCAGTTTTGACGGGGGGGCGGCTAGGGATACGCAGTATTTT
j_gene: TRBJ1-2; d_gene: .; abundance: .; v_gene: TRBV2; CDR3aa: CASSEQGIYGYTF; CDR3nt: TGTGCCAGCAGTGAACAGGGTATCTATGGCTACACCTTC
j_gene: TRBJ2-1; d_gene: TRBD2; abundance: .; v_gene: TRBV11-3; CDR3aa: CASSRLAGVNEQFF; CDR3nt: TGTGCCAGCAGTCGACTAGCGGGAGTAAATGAGCAGTTCTTC
j_gene: TRBJ2-1; d_gene: TRBD1; abundance: once; v_gene: TRBV7-9; CDR3aa: CASRTGTGGAENFYNEQFF; CDR3nt: TGTGCCAGCAGAACCGGGACAGGGGGCGCCGAAAACTTTTACAATGAGCAGTTCTTC
j_gene: TRBJ1-2; d_gene: TRBD1; abundance: few; v_gene: TRBV28; CDR3aa: CASSLSGDRGRLDYGYTF; CDR3nt: TGTGCCAGCAGTTTAAGTGGGGACAGGGGGCGATTGGACTATGGCTACACCTTC
j_gene: TRBJ2-7; d_gene: TRBD1; abundance: .; v_gene: TRBV10-3; CDR3aa: CAISRTGVNYEQYF; CDR3nt: TGTGCCATCAGTCGGACAGGGGTAAACTACGAGCAGTACTTC
j_gene: TRBJ2-3; d_gene: .; abundance: .; v_gene: TRBV7-2; CDR3aa: CASSLAASFTDTQYF; CDR3nt: TGTGCCAGCAGCTTAGCGGCTTCTTTCACAGATACGCAGTATTTT
j_gene: TRBJ2-5; d_gene: TRBD1; abundance: .; v_gene: TRBV2; CDR3aa: CACAGPGQGGQETQYF; CDR3nt: TGTGCTTGCGCCGGACCGGGACAGGGAGGCCAAGAGACCCAGTACTTC
j_gene: TRBJ2-2; d_gene: .; abundance: .; v_gene: TRBV5-1; CDR3aa: CASSRGDTGELFF; CDR3nt: TGCGCCAGCAGCCGCGGGGACACCGGGGAGCTGTTTTTT
j_gene: TRBJ2-7; d_gene: .; abundance: .; v_gene: TRBV7-2; CDR3aa: CASSGAAHYEQYF; CDR3nt: TGTGCCAGCAGCGGGGCAGCGCACTACGAGCAGTACTTC
j_gene: TRBJ2-7; d_gene: .; abundance: .; v_gene: TRBV6-5; CDR3aa: CASSWAIGPSSYEQYF; CDR3nt: TGTGCCAGCAGTTGGGCCATAGGCCCGAGCTCCTACGAGCAGTACTTC
j_gene: TRBJ2-2; d_gene: .; abundance: .; v_gene: TRBV5-1; CDR3aa: CATSRGGTGELFF; CDR3nt: TGCGCCACCTCGAGAGGAGGGACCGGGGAGCTGTTTTTT
j_gene: TRBJ1-1; d_gene: .; abundance: .; v_gene: TRBV14; CDR3aa: CASSRFQVSNTEAFF; CDR3nt: TGTGCCAGCAGCCGGTTCCAGGTGTCGAACACTGAAGCTTTCTTT
j_gene: TRBJ2-2; d_gene: TRBD2; abundance: .; v_gene: TRBV27; CDR3aa: CASSPGGAGELFF; CDR3nt: TGTGCCAGCAGTCCCGGGGGGGCCGGGGAGCTGTTTTTT
j_gene: TRBJ2-5; d_gene: TRBD1; abundance: once; v_gene: TRBV4-1; CDR3aa: CASSQDTGGLETQYF; CDR3nt: TGCGCCAGCAGCCAAGACACAGGGGGATTGGAGACCCAGTACTTC
j_gene: TRBJ2-3; d_gene: TRBD2; abundance: .; v_gene: TRBV30; CDR3aa: CAFTALAASTDTQYF; CDR3nt: TGTGCCTTCACCGCTCTAGCGGCTAGCACAGATACGCAGTATTTT
j_gene: TRBJ1-1; d_gene: TRBD1; abundance: .; v_gene: TRBV14; CDR3aa: CASSQDVGTGAEAFF; CDR3nt: TGTGCCAGCAGCCAGGATGTGGGGACAGGCGCTGAAGCTTTCTTT
j_gene: TRBJ2-7; d_gene: .; abundance: .; v_gene: TRBV6-5; CDR3aa: CASSSTLGRAHEQYF; CDR3nt: TGTGCCAGCAGTTCCACCCTGGGCAGGGCCCACGAGCAGTACTTC
j_gene: TRBJ1-1; d_gene: .; abundance: .; v_gene: TRBV5-1; CDR3aa: CASSLIRGAEAFF; CDR3nt: TGCGCCAGCAGCTTAATTAGGGGCGCTGAAGCTTTCTTT
j_gene: TRBJ1-2; d_gene: .; abundance: .; v_gene: TRBV6-4; CDR3aa: CASSPDRTYYGYTF; CDR3nt: TGTGCCAGCAGCCCAGACAGGACCTACTATGGCTACACCTTC
j_gene: TRBJ1-1; d_gene: .; abundance: .; v_gene: TRBV30; CDR3aa: CAWSKQGSTEAFF; CDR3nt: TGTGCCTGGAGTAAGCAGGGGAGCACTGAAGCTTTCTTT
j_gene: TRBJ2-2; d_gene: TRBD2; abundance: once; v_gene: TRBV7-9; CDR3aa: CASSFLGGTGPTGELFF; CDR3nt: TGTGCCAGCAGCTTTTTGGGGGGGACGGGACCTACCGGGGAGCTGTTTTTT